These 27 T cell receptor beta chains came from one sample sequenced in a study of CD4+ T cells in melanoma. Sequencing used immunoSEQ multiplex PCR; TCRdb keeps in-frame clones, though not all of them. The data contain more than 90,000 clones, approximately 90% of them singletons. The specimen sequenced was peripheral blood. The receptors here all came from a human donor with melanoma.

This chain joins TRBV5-1 and TRBJ1-2; D uncertain. Germline-derived CDR1 and CDR2 are SGHRS and YFSETQ. The CDR3 runs 16 residues. V lost 4 bases and J lost 0, with 16 bases in between. As DNA, the CDR3 is TGCGCCAGCAGCCGAGAATCGCAGACGACTAACTATGGCTACACCTTC. This encodes CASSRESQTTNYGYTF.

This chain links TRBV6-1 with TRBJ1-5; no definite D call. The CDR3 runs to 12 residues. With 3 bases removed from V and 7 bases from J, the gap between germline ends came to 7 bases. Germline V CDR1 and CDR2: MNHNS, SASEGT. The CDR3 nucleotides are TGTGCCAGCAGTGACGGAATCCAGCCCCAGCATTTT. This sequence encodes CASSDGIQPQHF.

V and J are TRBV2 and TRBJ1-1, with 10 bases fitting TRBD1. The CDR3 runs 12 residues. J lost 11 bases, V lost 6 bases, and 6 bases had no gene match. The germline gives CDR1 SNHLY, CDR2 FYNNEI. The CDR3 loop is CASRDRGPSAFF. In DNA form, the CDR3 reads TGTGCCAGCAGAGACAGGGGGCCGTCGGCTTTCTTT.

V and J are TRBV7-8 and TRBJ2-3; 7 nucleotides align to TRBD2. The CDR3 length is 16 residues. V lost 2 bases to trimming and J lost 0 bases; unmatched junction nucleotides: 5. Germline V gives CDR1 SGHVS, CDR2 FQNEAQ. The CDR3 region has the DNA TGTGCCAGCAGCTTATGGGCGGGAGAAAGCACAGATACGCAGTATTTT. This translates into CASSLWAGESTDTQYF.

This clone was seen only once. This sequence joins TRBV4-2 and TRBJ1-5; D is possibly TRBD1 (5 bases). V lost 4 bases and J lost 2, with 15 bases in between. Germline V gives CDR1 LGHNA, CDR2 YNFKEQ. The CDR3 contains 16 residues. The DNA of the CDR3 is TGTGCCAGCAGCCTCACTAGGGGTATGGGCAATCAGCCCCAGCATTTT. As protein: CASSLTRGMGNQPQHF.

The rearrangement uses TRBV19 and TRBJ1-5; no definite D call. V shed 3 bases and J shed 5 bases, with 14 bases lying between them. The CDR3 consists of 15 residues. Germline CDR1 is LNHDA and CDR2 is SQIVND (reference sequence). The CDR3 DNA follows: TGTGCCAGTAGTATGGGGTGGGCCAGCTATCAGCCCCAGCATTTT. Its protein product is CASSMGWASYQPQHF. Complete variable domain (other parts from reference TRBV19 and TRBJ1-5): DGGITQSPKYLFRKEGQNVTLSCEQNLNHDAMYWYRQDPGQGLRLIYYSQIVNDFQKGDIAEGYSVSREKKESFPLTVTSAQKNPTAFYLCASSMGWASYQPQHFGDGTRLSIL.

The V and J genes are TRBV7-2 and TRBJ2-1, with D possibly called TRBD1 or TRBD2 (5 bases each). The CDR3 totals 15 residues. V was clipped by 5 bases and J by 4 bases, with 15 bases between them. Germline loops: CDR1 SGHTA, CDR2 FQGNSA. The CDR3 protein is CASSPPGAGYNEQFF. The DNA for the CDR3 is TGTGCCAGCAGCCCCCCTGGGGCGGGTTACAATGAGCAGTTCTTC.

The chain is built from TRBV2 and TRBJ2-5, with D perhaps TRBD2 (5 bases). From germline, CDR1 is SNHLY and CDR2 FYNNEI. This CDR3 contains 13 residues. V was trimmed by 3 bases and J by 5 bases, leaving 10 bases between them. CDR3 sequence reads: CASSDGRSETQYF. CDR3 coding DNA: TGTGCCAGCAGTGATGGGAGAAGCGAGACCCAGTACTTC.

This rearrangement joins TRBV5-4 to TRBJ1-1; 9 nucleotides agree with TRBD1. The germline V gene has CDR1 SGHNT and CDR2 YYREEE (reference sequence). The V gene end was trimmed by 0 bases and the J gene end by 2 bases; junction bases not matched to a gene: 8. The CDR3 totals 17 residues. The CDR3 spells CASSLGPGQGANTEAFF. CDR3 DNA sequence: TGTGCCAGCAGCTTGGGTCCGGGACAGGGAGCAAACACTGAAGCTTTCTTT.

The chain carries TRBV18 and TRBJ1-1; TRBD1 agrees at 7 bases. Germline CDR1 is KGHSH and CDR2 is LQKENI. V dropped 3 bases and J dropped 5; count of bases not matched to a gene: 6. This CDR3 spans 14 amino acids. CDR3 residues: CASSPTTGETEAFF. The CDR3 DNA reads TGTGCCAGCTCACCTACAACAGGGGAAACTGAAGCTTTCTTT. The whole variable domain, filled in from reference TRBV18 and TRBJ1-1, reads NAGVMQNPRHLVRRRGQEARLRCSPMKGHSHVYWYRQLPEEGLKFMVYLQKENIIDESGMPKERFSAEFPKEGPSILRIQQVVRGDSAAYFCASSPTTGETEAFFGQGTRLTVV.

The chain carries TRBV10-3 and TRBJ2-7; 15 bases map to TRBD2. The germline V gene has CDR1 ENHRY and CDR2 SYGVKD. V was pared by 6 bases and J by 6 bases, with 0 bases of the junction left unmatched. This CDR3 comprises 13 residues. CDR3 sequence: CAIRGLAGGEQYF. CDR3 coding DNA: TGTGCCATCAGGGGACTAGCGGGAGGCGAGCAGTACTTC.

The V call is TRBV5-5, the J call TRBJ2-3; D possibly uses TRBD1 or TRBD2 (5 bases each). V lost 5 bases and J 2 bases, leaving 12 bases between the germline ends. CDR3 length: 14 residues. From germline, CDR1 is SGHKS and CDR2 YYEKEE (reference sequence). Here the CDR3 DNA reads TGTGCCAGCAGTCGGGACGGAAACACAGATACGCAGTATTTT. It codes for CASSRDGNTDTQYF.

In this sample, this clone turned up once. The gene calls are TRBV6-4 and TRBJ2-7; 8 nucleotides agree with TRBD2. The CDR3 contains 15 residues. Germline loops: CDR1 MRHNA, CDR2 SNTAGT. Trimming removed 5 bases from V and 3 bases from J; junction bases left unmatched: 9. CDR3 protein: CASSFGAGGVYEQYF. Written as DNA, the CDR3 is TGTGCCAGCAGTTTCGGGGCGGGAGGAGTCTACGAGCAGTACTTC.

The V and J genes are TRBV5-1 and TRBJ2-5, with D possibly matching TRBD1 (6 bases). The CDR3 has 13 amino acids. Between the trimmed V and J ends, which lost 5 bases and 4 bases, there was a span of 12 bases. In germline, CDR1 is SGHRS, CDR2 YFSETQ. CDR3: CASRGEGGETQYF. The CDR3 DNA follows: TGCGCCAGCAGAGGAGAAGGGGGAGAGACCCAGTACTTC.

The rearrangement uses TRBV5-1 and TRBJ2-5, with 15 bases matching TRBD2. The CDR3 has 17 amino acids. With 4 bases clipped from V and 1 base from J, the junction kept 5 bases outside the gene matches. The germline V gene has CDR1 SGHRS and CDR2 YFSETQ. This CDR3 reads CASSPGLAGGSQETQYF. CDR3 nucleotides: TGCGCCAGCAGCCCAGGACTAGCGGGGGGGTCCCAAGAGACCCAGTACTTC.

The chain is built from TRBV9 and TRBJ2-1, with D tentatively TRBD1 or TRBD2 (5 bases each). Per the germline V gene, CDR1 is SGDLS and CDR2 is YYNGEE. This CDR3 has 16 amino acids. The V end lost 0 bases, the J end lost 8 bases, and 18 bases lay between the germline ends. Here the CDR3 reads CASSVVGTILLDEQFF. The CDR3 DNA reads as TGTGCCAGCAGCGTAGTTGGGACGATTTTATTGGATGAGCAGTTCTTC.

The gene calls are TRBV28 and TRBJ1-2; 8 bases align to TRBD1. The CDR3 extends over 15 amino acids. Germline V lookup: CDR1 MDHEN, CDR2 SYDVKM. Trimming cost V 5 bases and J 4 bases; bases outside gene matches: 9. This CDR3 is CASSRRDRLGYGYTF. Here the CDR3 DNA reads TGTGCCAGCAGTCGACGGGACAGGCTGGGCTATGGCTACACCTTC.

This clone was detected only once. This sequence joins TRBV18 and TRBJ1-2; D remains ambiguous. Trimming stripped 4 bases from V and 1 base from J, with 10 bases between. Per germline, CDR1 KGHSH and CDR2 LQKENI. The CDR3 extends over 14 amino acids. CDR3: CASSLADLNYGYTF. CDR3 sequence (DNA): TGTGCCAGCTCACTCGCGGACCTTAACTATGGCTACACCTTC.

The rearrangement uses TRBV27 and TRBJ2-3, with unresolved D. V gave up 0 bases and J gave up 7 bases, with 8 bases separating them. CDR1 and CDR2 (germline): MNHEY, SMNVEV (reference sequence). This CDR3 contains 13 residues. The DNA of the CDR3 is TGTGCCAGCAGTTTATCCGGCTCCCATACGCAGTATTTT. Its protein product is CASSLSGSHTQYF.

The genes are TRBV7-9 and TRBJ2-5; 8 bases are shared with TRBD1. The V and J ends lost 0 bases and 5 bases, in that order; junction bases with no gene match: 11. CDR1 is SEHNR and CDR2 is FQNEAQ in the germline V gene (reference sequence). The CDR3 totals 17 residues. In DNA form, the CDR3 reads TGTGCCAGCAGCTTAGCGCAGGGACAGGCTTGGTTGGAGACCCAGTACTTC. The encoded protein is CASSLAQGQAWLETQYF.

This chain links TRBV6-5 with TRBJ1-2; perhaps TRBD1 as D (5 bases). CDR3 size: 12 residues. In germline, CDR1 is MNHEY, CDR2 SVGAGI. Trimming cost V 7 bases and J 5 bases, with 11 bases left between them. Here the CDR3 DNA reads TGTGCCAGCACCGCGGGGGGTTATGGCTACACCTTC. Amino acids: CASTAGGYGYTF.

This sequence joins TRBV14 and TRBJ1-1, with D maybe TRBD1 (6 bases). Trimming took off 4 bases at V and 4 bases at J, with 16 bases between the two ends. The CDR3 has 15 amino acids. Germline CDR1 SGHDN, CDR2 FVKESK. In nucleotides, the CDR3 is TGTGCCAGCAGCCCAGGGGACTGGGCATTCACTGAAGCTTTCTTT. Its translation is CASSPGDWAFTEAFF. The full variable domain, completed using reference TRBV14 and TRBJ1-1, is EAGVTQFPSHSVIEKGQTVTLRCDPISGHDNLYWYRRVMGKEIKFLLHFVKESKQDESGMPNNRFLAERTGGTYSTLKVQPAELEDSGVYFCASSPGDWAFTEAFFGQGTRLTVV.

The CDR3 DNA follows: TGTGCCAGCAGCCCCGGTAACACCGGGGAGCTGTTTTTT. It codes for CASSPGNTGELFF. The chain recombines TRBV7-3 with TRBJ2-2; D not certain. CDR3 size: 13 residues. Deletions cut 5 bases from V and 2 bases from J, with 6 bases between. From germline, CDR1 is SGHTA and CDR2 FQGTGA.

This rearrangement joins TRBV5-4 to TRBJ2-1, with D possibly matching TRBD1 (5 bases). Germline V gives CDR1 SGHNT, CDR2 YYREEE (reference sequence). V shed 4 bases and J shed 4 bases, with 15 bases lying between them. This CDR3 region has 15 residues. The CDR3 sequence is CASSPPRGQYNEQFF. CDR3 bases: TGTGCCAGCAGCCCTCCAAGGGGCCAGTACAATGAGCAGTTCTTC.

V and J are TRBV11-3 and TRBJ2-5; 7 bases agree with TRBD1. This CDR3 contains 15 residues. The trim removed 7 bases at V and 2 bases at J, leaving 10 bases unmatched. Germline assignment: CDR1 SGHNT and CDR2 YENEEA. The CDR3 DNA reads as TGTGCCAGCACCCCTTCACAGGGGTGGCAAGAGACCCAGTACTTC. This gives the protein CASTPSQGWQETQYF.

V gene TRBV21-1 combines with J gene TRBJ2-7; the listed D gene, TRBD2, was not tested against the DNA. TRBV21-1 has pseudogene status. CDR3 length: 16 residues. CDR3: CASSILGAGGSYEQYF. The CDR3 DNA is TGTGCCAGCAGCATCCTAGGAGCGGGAGGTTCCTACGAGCAGTACTTC.

This chain links TRBV7-2 with TRBJ2-1, with D possibly matching TRBD2 (6 bases). V was clipped by 3 bases and J by 3 bases, with 12 bases between them. The length of the CDR3 is 15 residues. Germline CDR1 SGHTA, CDR2 FQGNSA. CDR3 sequence (DNA): TGTGCCAGCAGCTTTGGAGGGACTCTCTACAATGAGCAGTTCTTC. Translation: CASSFGGTLYNEQFF.